The 21 T cell receptor beta chains in this list originate from one sample, sequenced in a study of T cells in Graves' hyperthyroidism and ophthalmopathy. RNA transcripts gave rise to amplified TCR beta CDR3 regions. HTBI primers were used for first-round RT-PCR of the TCR CDR3. TCRdb reprocessed the multiplex PCR reads via MiXCR and lists one record per CDR3 protein. The sample lists some 300,000 distinct CDR3 sequences, 10% to 15% occurring once. Sequencing was performed on blood. Receptor source: a woman in her 30s with Graves' hyperthyroidism that later progressed to Graves' ophthalmopathy.

The chain links TRBV30 to TRBJ2-5, with D perhaps TRBD1 or TRBD2 (5 bases each). Trimming left V 3 bases short and J 6 bases short, with 20 bases between. This CDR3 region has 15 residues. The germline CDR1 and CDR2 sequences are GTSNPN and SVGIG (reference sequence). CDR3 nucleotides: TGTGCCTGGAGAAAGGGGCTGGGGAGTGGGAAGACCCAGTACTTC. Encoded protein: CAWRKGLGSGKTQYF.

This clonotype was detected many times. This chain links TRBV6-1 with TRBJ1-5; 7 bases map to TRBD1. Germline CDR1 and CDR2: MNHNS and SASEGT. With 6 bases clipped from V and 7 bases from J, the junction kept 12 bases outside the gene matches. The length of the CDR3 is 15 residues. The CDR3 nucleotides are TGTGCCAGCAGCCGTACGACAGGGAGCGGCCAGCCCCAGCATTTT. Translating it yields CASSRTTGSGQPQHF.

In its sample, this clonotype was seen a few times. J is TRBJ2-2 and V is TRBV5-5; D is ambiguous. This CDR3 has 17 amino acids. Between the trimmed V and J ends, which lost 4 bases and 1 base, there was a span of 17 bases. CDR1 is SGHKS, CDR2 YYEKEE, per germline (reference sequence). Here the CDR3 DNA reads TGTGCCAGCAGCCGCCGTGGCGGTGGATTGAACACCGGGGAGCTGTTTTTT. Amino acid sequence: CASSRRGGGLNTGELFF.

This clonotype has at least ten counts. The V and J genes are TRBV28 and TRBJ1-1; no firm D call. The V gene's germline CDR1 is MDHEN and CDR2 SYDVKM. V lost 2 bases and J 5 bases, leaving 9 bases between the germline ends. This CDR3 is 13 amino acids long. CDR3 amino acids: CASSLRIRTEAFF. The CDR3 DNA reads TGTGCCAGCAGTTTAAGGATTCGGACTGAAGCTTTCTTT.

About this clonotype: It may be a read error: a sequence one base away is much more abundant. The chain is built from TRBV20-1 and TRBJ2-2; D unclear. The CDR3 sequence is 14 residues long. V was pared by 1 base and J by 6 bases, with 12 bases between. The germline CDR1 and CDR2 sequences are DFQATT and SNEGSKA (reference sequence). Here the CDR3 DNA reads TGCAGTGCTAGAGGCCCAGACAACGCCGGGGAGCTGTTTTTT. Translating gives CSARGPDNAGELFF.

This clonotype was detected many times. The chain combines TRBV27 with TRBJ1-1; a possible D gene is TRBD1 (6 bases). Trimming took off 8 bases at V and 5 bases at J, with 21 bases between the two ends. Germline V gene sequence: CDR1 MNHEY, CDR2 SMNVEV (reference sequence). This CDR3 comprises 15 residues. The CDR3 DNA reads as TGTGCCAGCGACCCAGGCAGGGGCTCGGGAACTGAAGCTTTCTTT. It encodes CASDPGRGSGTEAFF.

This clonotype has ten or more counts. The chain combines TRBV6-1 with TRBJ2-3; 10 nucleotides agree with TRBD2. CDR1 is MNHNS and CDR2 is SASEGT in the germline V gene. This CDR3 has 16 amino acids. The V segment lost 4 bases and the J segment 3 bases; nucleotides outside the gene matches: 7. The CDR3 here is CASSVSGLAWTDTQYF. The DNA for the CDR3 is TGTGCCAGCAGTGTCTCGGGACTAGCGTGGACAGATACGCAGTATTTT.

The chain uses TRBV24-1 and TRBJ1-3, with D maybe TRBD1 (6 bases). The CDR3 is 12 amino acids. The germline V gene encodes CDR1 KGHDR and CDR2 SFDVKD. Trimming stripped 9 bases from V and 4 bases from J, with 9 bases between. CDR3 nucleotide sequence: TGTGCCACCGAGGGGGTAGGAAACACCATATATTTT. This translates into CATEGVGNTIYF.

The table lists this clonotype with many counts. The chain combines TRBV11-2 with TRBJ1-4, with 7 positions matching TRBD1. This CDR3 contains 14 residues. The junction had 8 bases not matched to a gene; V was cut back by 5 bases and J by 8 bases. Germline CDR1 is SGHAT and CDR2 is FQNNGV. For the CDR3, the DNA is TGTGCCAGCAGCCTGACAGGGCGTTGGGAAAAACTGTTTTTT. Translation gives CASSLTGRWEKLFF. Based on the CDR3 plus reference TRBV11-2 and TRBJ1-4, the full variable domain is EAGVAQSPRYKIIEKRQSVAFWCNPISGHATLYWYQQILGQGPKLLIQFQNNGVVDDSQLPKDRFSAERLKGVDSTLKIQPAKLEDSAVYLCASSLTGRWEKLFFGSGTQLSVL.

This clonotype was seen only a few times. The gene calls are TRBV4-1 and TRBJ2-3; D is possibly TRBD1 or TRBD2 (5 bases each). The V and J ends lost 4 bases and 0 bases respectively, with 20 bases between them. CDR1 and CDR2 from the germline V gene are MGHRA and YSYEKL. This CDR3 has 18 residues. The CDR3 DNA reads TGCGCCAGCAGCCTCCCCCGGATCAGGGACGAGAGCACAGATACGCAGTATTTT. This sequence encodes CASSLPRIRDESTDTQYF.

This chain connects TRBV29-1 to TRBJ2-3, with a possible D match to TRBD2 (5 bases). Germline CDR1 reads SQVTM; CDR2 reads ANQGSEA. This CDR3 has 10 residues. V lost 6 bases and J 8 bases, leaving 9 bases between the germline ends. CDR3 bases: TGCAGCGTACGCGAGGGTACGCAGTATTTT. Its protein product is CSVREGTQYF.

This clonotype was counted at least ten times. The gene calls are TRBV27 and TRBJ2-1; the D gene is possibly TRBD2 (6 bases). The length of the CDR3 is 16 residues. The germline gives CDR1 MNHEY, CDR2 SMNVEV (reference sequence). Trimming pared 4 bases from V and 0 bases from J, leaving 13 bases between. The CDR3 sequence is CASSSIAVGSYNEQFF. The CDR3 DNA sequence: TGTGCCAGCAGTTCTATAGCGGTGGGCTCCTACAATGAGCAGTTCTTC.

V gene TRBV9 combines with J gene TRBJ2-2, with D maybe TRBD2 (7 bases). V was cut by 5 bases and J by 5 bases, with 16 bases left in between. This CDR3 region has 15 residues. Germline V gene data show CDR1 as SGDLS and CDR2 as YYNGEE. CDR3 DNA: TGTGCCAGCAGGCTCACCGGGGGGCAGACCGGGGAGCTGTTTTTT. Translating it yields CASRLTGGQTGELFF.

This clonotype came up a few times. The chain combines TRBV4-3 with TRBJ2-5; D gene unclear. CDR1 and CDR2 (germline): LGHNA, YSLEER. There are 15 residues in the CDR3. Trimming removed 0 bases at V and 2 bases at J, with 10 bases between. The CDR3 region has the DNA TGCGCCAGCAGCCAAGAAGTTGCAGGACAAGAGACCCAGTACTTC. Protein: CASSQEVAGQETQYF.

This clonotype has at least ten counts. The V and J genes are TRBV6-2 or TRBV6-3 and TRBJ2-1; D not resolved. V was pared by 6 bases and J by 8 bases, with 11 bases between. Looked up from germline, CDR1 is MNHEY and CDR2 is SVGEGT. This CDR3 has 12 amino acids. In DNA form, the CDR3 reads TGTGCCAGCAGACCCCCCGGGTATGAGCAGTTCTTC. Encoded protein: CASRPPGYEQFF.

V is TRBV24-1 and J is TRBJ2-2; D is undetermined. The germline gives CDR1 KGHDR, CDR2 SFDVKD. V dropped 7 bases and J dropped 1 base, with 3 bases sitting between them. This CDR3 spans 12 amino acids. The CDR3 sequence is CATRGNTGELFF. CDR3 coding DNA: TGTGCCACCAGGGGGAACACCGGGGAGCTGTTTTTT.

This clonotype was seen ten or more times. The chain combines TRBV7-2 with TRBJ2-7; D remains unclear. Per the germline V gene, CDR1 is SGHTA and CDR2 is FQGNSA. The V end was cut by 5 bases, the J end by 4 bases, with 12 bases between. CDR3 length: 13 residues. Here the CDR3 DNA reads TGTGCCAGCAGCCAGGTGGAGACTTACGAGCAGTACTTC. Protein: CASSQVETYEQYF. Full variable domain (remainder filled in from reference TRBV7-2 and TRBJ2-7): GAGVSQSPSNKVTEKGKDVELRCDPISGHTALYWYRQSLGQGLEFLIYFQGNSAPDKSGLPSDRFSAERTGGSVSTLTIQRTQQEDSAVYLCASSQVETYEQYFGPGTRLTVT.

Regarding this clonotype: A much larger clone lies one base from this, so it may be a read error. The genes are TRBV27 and TRBJ2-1, with 7 bases identical to TRBD1. V shed 8 bases, J shed 0 bases, and the junction held 4 bases outside the gene matches. The germline V gene encodes CDR1 MNHEY and CDR2 SMNVEV (reference sequence). The CDR3 is 14 amino acids. The CDR3, as DNA: TGTGCCAGCGGGACAGACCTCTCCTACAATGAGCAGTTCTTC. Amino acids: CASGTDLSYNEQFF.

This clonotype was observed many times. The gene calls are TRBV7-2 and TRBJ2-7; possible D gene TRBD2, 5 bases. V was trimmed by 2 bases and J by 4 bases, leaving 12 bases between them. The CDR3 has 14 residues. Germline V CDR1 and CDR2: SGHTA, FQGNSA. The CDR3 here is CASSLMGAGYEQYF. As DNA, the CDR3 is TGTGCCAGCAGCTTAATGGGAGCCGGGTACGAGCAGTACTTC.

This clonotype occurred a few times. This chain uses TRBV27 with TRBJ2-7; D is unclear. The ends were cut back, 4 bases at V and 0 bases at J, with 7 bases in the middle. This CDR3 has 13 residues. Germline V gene data show CDR1 as MNHEY and CDR2 as SMNVEV (reference sequence). DNA for the CDR3: TGTGCCAGCAGTTACCGGGCCTCCTACGAGCAGTACTTC. This sequence encodes CASSYRASYEQYF.

This chain joins TRBV3-1 and TRBJ2-7; 9 bases match TRBD1. CDR1 is LGHDT and CDR2 is YNNKEL in the germline V gene (reference sequence). Unmatched junction bases numbered 7, after V lost 6 bases and J lost 1 base. CDR3 length: 15 residues. The CDR3 nucleotides read TGTGCCAGCAGTCATACAGGGGGCGCTTCCTACGAGCAGTACTTC. Its protein product is CASSHTGGASYEQYF.